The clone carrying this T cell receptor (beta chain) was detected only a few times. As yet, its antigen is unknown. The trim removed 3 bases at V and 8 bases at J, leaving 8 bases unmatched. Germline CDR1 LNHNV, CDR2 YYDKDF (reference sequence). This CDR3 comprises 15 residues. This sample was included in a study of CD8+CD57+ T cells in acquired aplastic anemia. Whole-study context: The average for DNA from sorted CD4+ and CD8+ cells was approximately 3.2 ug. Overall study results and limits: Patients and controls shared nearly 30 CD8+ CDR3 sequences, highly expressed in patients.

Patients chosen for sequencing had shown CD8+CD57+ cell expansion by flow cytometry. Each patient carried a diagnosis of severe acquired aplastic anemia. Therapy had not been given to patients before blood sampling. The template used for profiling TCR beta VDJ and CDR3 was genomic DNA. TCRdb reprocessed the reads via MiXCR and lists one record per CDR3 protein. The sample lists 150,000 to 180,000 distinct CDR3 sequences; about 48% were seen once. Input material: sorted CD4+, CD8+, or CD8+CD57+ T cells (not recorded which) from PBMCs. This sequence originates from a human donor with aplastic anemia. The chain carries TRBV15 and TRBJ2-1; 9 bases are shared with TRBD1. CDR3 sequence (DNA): TGTGCCACCAGCAGGGCGGACAGGGGAGGTGATGAGCAGTTCTTC. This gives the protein CATSRADRGGDEQFF.